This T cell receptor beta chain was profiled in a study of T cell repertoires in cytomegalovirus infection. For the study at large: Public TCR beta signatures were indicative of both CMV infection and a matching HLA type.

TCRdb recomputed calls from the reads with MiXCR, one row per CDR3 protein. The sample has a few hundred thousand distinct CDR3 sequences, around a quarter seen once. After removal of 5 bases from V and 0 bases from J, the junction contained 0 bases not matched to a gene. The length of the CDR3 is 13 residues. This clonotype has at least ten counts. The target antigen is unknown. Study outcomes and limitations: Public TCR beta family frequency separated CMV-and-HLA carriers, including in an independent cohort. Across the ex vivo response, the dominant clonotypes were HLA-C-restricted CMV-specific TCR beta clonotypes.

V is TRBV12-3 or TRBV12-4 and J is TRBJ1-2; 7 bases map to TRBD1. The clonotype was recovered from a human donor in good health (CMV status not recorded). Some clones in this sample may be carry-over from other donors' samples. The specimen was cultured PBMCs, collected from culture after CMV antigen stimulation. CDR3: CASSTGANYGYTF. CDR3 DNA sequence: TGTGCCAGCAGTACAGGGGCTAACTATGGCTACACCTTC.